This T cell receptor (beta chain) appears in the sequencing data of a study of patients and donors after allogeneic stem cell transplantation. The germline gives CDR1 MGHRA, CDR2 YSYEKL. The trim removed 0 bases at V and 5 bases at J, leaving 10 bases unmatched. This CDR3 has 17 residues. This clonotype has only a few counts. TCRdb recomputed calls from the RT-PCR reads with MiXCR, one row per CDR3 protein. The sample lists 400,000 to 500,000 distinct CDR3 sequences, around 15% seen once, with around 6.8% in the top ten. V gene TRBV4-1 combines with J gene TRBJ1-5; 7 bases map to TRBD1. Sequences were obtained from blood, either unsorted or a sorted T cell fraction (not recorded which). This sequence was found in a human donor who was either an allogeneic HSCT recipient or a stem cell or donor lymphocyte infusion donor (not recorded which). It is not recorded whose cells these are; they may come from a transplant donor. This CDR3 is CASSQELSQGVYQPQHF. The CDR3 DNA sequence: TGCGCCAGCAGCCAAGAATTGTCCCAGGGGGTCTATCAGCCCCAGCATTTT.